Listed here are 8 T cell receptor beta chains from one sample, sequenced in a study of blood T cell repertoires in COVID-19. TCRdb's table, derived via immunoSEQ multiplex PCR, lists solely in-frame clones and lacks some. The sample gives some 230,000 clones, around 89% of which show up once; more than 3% is in the top ten. The source material was PBMCs or T cells enriched from blood (not recorded which). All receptors come from a young woman in a cohort exposed to, infected with or recovered from COVID-19 (not recorded which).

CDR3 region: CASSVQGQGYTEAFF. CDR3 sequence (DNA): TGTGCCAGCAGCGTTCAGGGACAGGGGTACACTGAAGCTTTCTTT. The V and J genes are TRBV9 and TRBJ1-1; 10 bases map to TRBD1. Germline trimming cut 2 bases from V and 3 bases from J; bases unmatched to any gene: 4. Germline V gene sequence: CDR1 SGDLS, CDR2 YYNGEE. CDR3 length: 15 residues.

This chain links TRBV5-6 with TRBJ2-1; maybe TRBD2 (7 bases). The CDR3 has 15 residues. V lost 5 bases and J 3 bases, leaving 15 bases between the germline ends. Looked up from germline, CDR1 is SGHDT and CDR2 is YYEEEE. Written as DNA, the CDR3 is TGTGCCAGCAGTCTAGGGGGAGGGTTCTACAATGAGCAGTTCTTC. Its translation: CASSLGGGFYNEQFF.

The rearrangement joins TRBV30 to TRBJ1-2, with 9 nucleotides matching TRBD1. Germline V lookup: CDR1 GTSNPN, CDR2 SVGIG (reference sequence). The CDR3 loop spans 15 amino acids. The V and J ends lost 1 base and 5 bases, in that order; junction bases with no gene match: 8. CDR3 loop: CAWSAQTGGTYGYTF. The CDR3 DNA reads as TGTGCCTGGAGTGCTCAGACAGGGGGAACTTATGGCTACACCTTC. Using reference TRBV30 and TRBJ1-2 for the parts outside the CDR3, the full variable domain is SQTIHQWPATLVQPVGSPLSLECTVEGTSNPNLYWYRQAAGRGLQLLFYSVGIGQISSEVPQNLSASRPQDRQFILSSKKLLLSDSGFYLCAWSAQTGGTYGYTFGSGTRLTVV.

The chain has TRBV6-4 and TRBJ2-3; D might be TRBD2 (5 bases). CDR3 length equals 14 residues. CDR1 MRHNA and CDR2 SNTAGT come from the germline V gene. Trimming removed 3 bases from V and 3 bases from J, with 10 bases in between. CDR3 residues: CASSEVSDTDTQYF. The CDR3, as DNA: TGTGCCAGCAGTGAGGTTAGCGATACAGATACGCAGTATTTT.

The chain uses TRBV27 and TRBJ1-5; the match to TRBD1 covers 10 bases. CDR1 and CDR2 (germline): MNHEY, SMNVEV (reference sequence). J lost 7 bases, V lost 4 bases, and 1 base had no gene match. The CDR3 consists of 13 residues. The CDR3 DNA is TGTGCCAGCAGTTGGACAGGGGGGCAGCCCCAGCATTTT. Translation gives CASSWTGGQPQHF.

This clone was counted a few times. The chain couples TRBV2 to TRBJ1-4; D not certain. V was shortened by 6 bases and J by 3 bases, with 11 bases between the two germline ends. The CDR3 has 14 residues. Looked up from germline, CDR1 is SNHLY and CDR2 is FYNNEI. The CDR3 loop is CASREGLANEKLFF. In DNA, the CDR3 is TGTGCCAGCAGAGAGGGCTTGGCTAATGAAAAACTGTTTTTT.

V gene TRBV28 combines with J gene TRBJ1-1; unclear D gene. V shed 4 bases and J shed 2 bases, with 8 bases lying between them. The CDR3 has 13 amino acids. The germline gives CDR1 MDHEN, CDR2 SYDVKM. CDR3 sequence: CASSYRDNTEAFF. CDR3 nucleotides: TGTGCCAGCAGTTACAGAGATAACACTGAAGCTTTCTTT.

The chain recombines TRBV19 with TRBJ1-5; D remains ambiguous. Germline loops: CDR1 LNHDA, CDR2 SQIVND (reference sequence). V shed 7 bases and J shed 0 bases, with 7 bases lying between them. The CDR3 is 13 residues long. Written as DNA, the CDR3 is TGTGCCAGTATGGACTATAGCAATCAGCCCCAGCATTTT. Translating it yields CASMDYSNQPQHF.